The rows below give T cell receptor beta chains drawn from one sample of a study of T cells after yellow fever vaccination. TCRdb recomputed calls from the 5' RACE reads with MiXCR, one row per CDR3 protein. The sample shows some 500,000 distinct CDR3 sequences, about 14% of them seen only once. This specimen consisted of PBMCs, obtained on the day of the yellow fever booster vaccination. These receptors came from a man in his thirties or forties who received the YFV17D yellow fever vaccine. The CDR3 runs from the conserved cysteine through the conserved F or W. D genes are given only for firm matches. Size values are once, few and many counts, or a class for expanded clones, and some rows have none.

-,TRBV6-2/TRBV6-3,few,TRBJ2-7,CATEFGYEQYF,TGTGCCACGGAGTTCGGGTACGAGCAGTACTTC
TRBD1,TRBV20-1,-,TRBJ2-5,CSAFRDRDRETQYF,TGCAGTGCTTTCCGGGACAGGGACCGGGAGACCCAGTACTTC
-,TRBV9,-,TRBJ1-6,CASQSSGTVNSPLHF,TGTGCCAGCCAGTCGAGCGGGACGGTAAATTCACCCCTCCACTTT
TRBD1,TRBV6-4,-,TRBJ1-5,CASSHARGQGKGGTFQPQHF,TGTGCCAGCAGCCATGCCCGGGGACAGGGGAAGGGGGGTACCTTTCAGCCCCAGCATTTT
TRBD2,TRBV23-1,few,TRBJ2-7,CASSQTGGPEPCYEQYF,TGCGCCAGCAGTCAAACGGGGGGGCCAGAACCCTGCTACGAGCAGTACTTC
-,TRBV3-1,-,TRBJ1-6,CASSQVGSPLHF,TGTGCCAGCAGCCAAGTCGGTTCACCCCTCCACTTT
TRBD1,TRBV5-1,-,TRBJ2-3,CASSFGTGRADTQYF,TGCGCCAGCAGCTTCGGGACAGGGCGCGCAGATACGCAGTATTTT
TRBD2,TRBV25-1,-,TRBJ2-5,CAIGLAGVETQYF,TGTGCCATCGGACTAGCGGGAGTGGAGACCCAGTACTTC
-,TRBV6-1,few,TRBJ2-7,CASSPSGSTGACYEQYF,TGTGCCAGCAGTCCATCGGGTAGCACCGGGGCATGCTACGAGCAGTACTTC
-,TRBV11-2,few,TRBJ2-7,CASSGPPPPEQYF,TGTGCCAGCAGCGGCCCACCCCCTCCCGAGCAGTACTTC
-,TRBV24-1,-,TRBJ1-1,CATSDFDDGQARTEAFF,TGTGCCACCAGTGATTTTGACGACGGCCAAGCTAGGACTGAAGCTTTCTTT
TRBD2,TRBV20-1,-,TRBJ2-7,CSAVAGSGEQYF,TGCAGTGCAGTAGCGGGTTCCGGCGAGCAGTACTTC
-,TRBV30,few,TRBJ1-1,CACVGTRGEAFF,TGTGCCTGCGTCGGGACGCGGGGTGAAGCTTTCTTT
TRBD1,TRBV5-1,-,TRBJ2-1,CASSAGQGSNEQFF,TGCGCCAGCAGCGCCGGACAGGGGAGCAATGAGCAGTTCTTC
TRBD1,TRBV7-9,many,TRBJ2-1,CASSLLLVGQGADEQFF,TGTGCCAGCAGCTTATTACTTGTCGGACAGGGGGCCGATGAGCAGTTCTTC
TRBD1,TRBV5-4,-,TRBJ1-1,CASSVTGGFRAFF,TGTGCCAGCAGCGTGACAGGGGGGTTTCGAGCTTTCTTT
-,TRBV30,-,TRBJ2-7,CAWSPEGYEQYF,TGTGCCTGGAGCCCTGAGGGGTACGAGCAGTACTTC
TRBD2,TRBV28,-,TRBJ2-7,CASSAPGLAGGVQYF,TGTGCCAGCAGCGCCCCGGGACTAGCGGGAGGGGTGCAGTACTTC
-,TRBV11-3,-,TRBJ2-1,CASSSRGRPDASF,TGTGCCAGCAGCTCACGGGGGCGACCAGACGCAAGTTTC
-,TRBV3-1,few,TRBJ1-1,CASSLDGGPGAEAFF,TGTGCCAGCAGCCTTGATGGGGGGCCGGGGGCTGAAGCTTTCTTT
-,TRBV7-2,-,TRBJ2-6,CASSLVEARANVLTF,TGTGCCAGCAGCTTAGTTGAGGCAAGGGCCAACGTCCTGACTTTC
-,TRBV7-3,-,TRBJ2-2,CASSLGTQNGELFF,TGTGCCAGCAGCTTAGGGACGCAAAACGGGGAGCTGTTTTTT
TRBD2,TRBV5-1,few,TRBJ2-3,CASSLFWGSGITDTQYF,TGCGCCAGCAGCTTGTTTTGGGGTAGCGGGATCACAGATACGCAGTATTTT
-,TRBV11-2,-,TRBJ2-3,CASSSRSDTDTQYF,TGTGCCAGCAGCTCCCGGTCAGACACAGATACGCAGTATTTT
TRBD2,TRBV15,-,TRBJ2-1,CATSRDLRPTSGMNEQFF,TGTGCCACCAGCAGAGATCTTAGGCCGACTAGCGGGATGAATGAGCAGTTCTTC
-,TRBV2,-,TRBJ2-1,CASRERAYNEQFF,TGTGCCAGCAGGGAGCGGGCCTACAATGAGCAGTTCTTC
TRBD2,TRBV11-3,few,TRBJ2-3,CASSSTSGSIDTQYF,TGTGCCAGCAGCTCCACCAGCGGGAGTATAGATACGCAGTATTTT
-,TRBV5-6,many,TRBJ2-7,CASSSSSSSYEQYF,TGTGCCAGCAGCTCTAGTTCCAGCTCCTACGAGCAGTACTTC
-,TRBV3-1,few,TRBJ2-4,CAAGRAGKNIQYF,TGTGCCGCGGGGCGAGCGGGCAAAAACATTCAGTACTTC
-,TRBV29-1,-,TRBJ2-3,CSVEDARRADTQYF,TGCAGCGTTGAGGATGCCAGGCGCGCGGATACGCAGTATTTT
-,TRBV20-1,few,TRBJ2-5,CSARRGSGYQETQYF,TGCAGTGCTAGGAGGGGATCGGGGTACCAAGAGACCCAGTACTTC
-,TRBV14,few,TRBJ2-1,CASSQDLEQFF,TGTGCCAGCAGCCAAGATTTAGAGCAGTTCTTC
-,TRBV7-2,few,TRBJ2-7,CASSKMGSSYEQYF,TGTGCCAGCAGCAAGATGGGGAGCTCCTACGAGCAGTACTTC
-,TRBV12-3/TRBV12-4,-,TRBJ1-2,CASRTGVTNYGYTF,TGTGCCAGCAGGACCGGGGTCACTAACTATGGCTACACCTTC
-,TRBV20-1,-,TRBJ2-1,CSALVGASYNEQFF,TGCAGTGCTCTGGTAGGGGCTTCCTACAATGAGCAGTTCTTC
TRBD2,TRBV7-2,few,TRBJ2-1,CASSLNSGRRGEQFF,TGTGCCAGCAGCTTAAATAGCGGGAGGAGGGGCGAGCAGTTCTTC
-,TRBV7-9,-,TRBJ2-7,CASSLVESGYEQYF,TGTGCCAGCAGCTTAGTGGAGTCGGGCTACGAGCAGTACTTC
-,TRBV3-1,many,TRBJ2-1,CASSQGLVEQFF,TGTGCCAGCAGCCAGGGCTTGGTTGAGCAGTTCTTC
TRBD2,TRBV19,-,TRBJ2-1,CASSISGTSDEQFF,TGTGCCAGTAGTATATCCGGGACTAGTGATGAGCAGTTCTTC
-,TRBV12-5,few,TRBJ2-2,CASGLVRVDSYTGELFF,TGTGCTAGTGGTTTGGTAAGGGTAGACAGCTACACCGGGGAGCTGTTTTTT
-,TRBV12-3/TRBV12-4,-,TRBJ2-3,CATGPGWTDTQYF,TGTGCCACCGGTCCCGGTTGGACAGATACGCAGTATTTT
-,TRBV28,many,TRBJ2-1,CASKREVGDNEQFF,TGTGCCAGCAAGAGGGAGGTCGGGGACAATGAGCAGTTCTTC
TRBD2,TRBV7-2,many,TRBJ2-5,CASSQSGRGETQYF,TGTGCCAGCAGTCAGAGCGGGAGAGGAGAGACCCAGTACTTC
-,TRBV11-2,-,TRBJ2-7,CASSLGRELEQYF,TGTGCCAGCAGCTTAGGGAGGGAGCTCGAGCAGTACTTC
-,TRBV4-3,-,TRBJ2-3,CASSPRTVTTTDTQYF,TGCGCCAGCAGCCCAAGGACAGTTACGACCACAGATACGCAGTATTTT
-,TRBV7-9,few,TRBJ2-5,CASSLIQSRRQETQYF,TGTGCCAGCAGCTTAATTCAGTCCAGAAGACAAGAGACCCAGTACTTC
-,TRBV12-3/TRBV12-4,few,TRBJ2-1,CASSLAHGSNEQFF,TGTGCCAGCAGTTTAGCGCACGGTAGCAATGAGCAGTTCTTC